This entry is about one T cell receptor (beta chain). Its antigen remains unidentified. The CDR3 runs 13 residues. Germline assignment: CDR1 GTSNPN and CDR2 SVGIG (reference sequence). The trim removed 3 bases at V and 6 bases at J, leaving 8 bases unmatched. The data were taken from a study of identical twins. Study-level findings and limits: In drawing conclusions, the study used cross-sectional statistical analysis and did not follow the same donors.

From the 5' RACE reads, TCRdb called clonotypes with MiXCR, one entry per CDR3 protein. The sample holds 400,000 to 550,000 distinct CDR3 sequences; roughly 21% are singletons and the top ten take about 0.91%. The sample was also linked to a second study, of T cells expressing NK-cell markers. That work adds: Researchers report these clonotypes also headed the CD3+CD56-NKG2C+ fraction in several donors.

The TCR sequence derives from a woman between 18 and 29 years old in good health. Source material: CD4+ T cells sorted from blood. This chain joins TRBV30 and TRBJ2-7; 7 bases are shared with TRBD2. The CDR3 spells CAWRGGRVGEQYF. The CDR3 DNA sequence: TGTGCCTGGAGAGGAGGGAGGGTAGGCGAGCAGTACTTC.